These 30 T cell receptor beta chains were sequenced from one sample in a study of identical twins. TCRdb itself ran the 5' RACE reads through MiXCR, one entry per CDR3 protein. Of some 1,700,000 distinct CDR3 sequences listed, about 32% are singletons. The sequenced material came from cord blood. All receptors come from a newborn girl in good health.

This chain joins TRBV20-1 and TRBJ1-5; possibly TRBD1 for D (6 bases). This CDR3 contains 16 residues. Germline values: CDR1 DFQATT, CDR2 SNEGSKA (reference sequence). V was cut by 3 bases and J by 0 bases, with 15 bases left in between. CDR3 sequence: CSARGRGPLSNQPQHF. CDR3 bases: TGCAGTGCTAGGGGCAGGGGACCCCTTAGCAATCAGCCCCAGCATTTT.

V is TRBV20-1 and J is TRBJ2-5; TRBD2 matches at 14 bases. From germline, CDR1 is DFQATT and CDR2 SNEGSKA (reference sequence). The CDR3 is 15 residues long. V dropped 0 bases and J dropped 11; count of bases not matched to a gene: 8. The CDR3 sequence is CSARDPGLAGDQQYF. In DNA, the CDR3 is TGCAGTGCTAGAGATCCGGGACTAGCGGGAGACCAGCAGTACTTC.

The chain uses TRBV7-9 and TRBJ2-1; 10 bases agree with TRBD2. Germline V gives CDR1 SEHNR, CDR2 FQNEAQ (reference sequence). The CDR3 is 15 residues long. V lost 5 bases, J lost 10 bases, and 11 bases stayed unmatched. The CDR3 region is CASSPGLALLKEQFF. Written as DNA, the CDR3 is TGTGCCAGCAGCCCGGGACTAGCGCTCTTAAAGGAGCAGTTCTTC.

The V and J genes are TRBV5-1 and TRBJ2-5, with TRBD2 matching 12 bases. Looked up from germline, CDR1 is SGHRS and CDR2 is YFSETQ. The J segment lost 0 bases and the V segment lost 3 bases, leaving 3 bases of the junction unmatched. This CDR3 has 16 residues. CDR3 loop: CASSYGLAGYQETQYF. The CDR3 nucleotides read TGCGCCAGCAGCTACGGACTAGCGGGGTACCAAGAGACCCAGTACTTC.

This clonotype was detected a few times. CDR3: CASSHSAGDPDTQYF. The CDR3 nucleotides read TGTGCCAGCAGCCATAGCGCGGGGGACCCAGATACGCAGTATTTT. J is TRBJ2-3 and V is TRBV3-1; 7 positions agree with TRBD2. CDR3 length: 15 amino acids. Germline assignment: CDR1 LGHDT and CDR2 YNNKEL (reference sequence). V shed 3 bases and J 4 bases; nucleotides not matched to a gene: 7.

The chain has TRBV18 and TRBJ1-1, with a tentative D call TRBD1 (5 bases). Germline lookup yields CDR1 KGHSH and CDR2 LQKENI. V was pared by 1 base and J by 0 bases, with 12 bases between. CDR3 size: 16 residues. This chain's CDR3 is CASSPLKLGVNTEAFF. The CDR3 DNA reads TGTGCCAGCTCACCACTTAAGTTAGGGGTGAACACTGAAGCTTTCTTT.

The chain recombines TRBV7-9 with TRBJ2-5; 7 bases map to TRBD1. CDR1 and CDR2 from the germline V gene are SEHNR and FQNEAQ (reference sequence). The length of the CDR3 is 15 residues. With V trimmed by 4 bases and J by 1 base, 6 bases remained unmatched. CDR3 in amino acids: CASSSLDRPQETQYF. CDR3 DNA: TGTGCCAGCAGCTCGCTGGACAGGCCCCAAGAGACCCAGTACTTC.

The table lists this clonotype with a few counts. The chain uses TRBV5-1 and TRBJ1-2; 8 bases fit TRBD1. The trim removed 4 bases at V and 2 bases at J, leaving 10 bases unmatched. This CDR3 has 16 amino acids. Germline values: CDR1 SGHRS, CDR2 YFSETQ. The CDR3 protein is CASSTGTGGGNYGYTF. Here the CDR3 DNA reads TGCGCCAGCAGCACCGGGACAGGCGGGGGGAACTATGGCTACACCTTC.

In the case of this clonotype: The junction does not match germline at one end; this may be a read error. The chain carries TRBV20-1 and TRBJ1-4; TRBD1 matches 7 bases. In germline, CDR1 is DFQATT, CDR2 SNEGSKA (reference sequence). The CDR3 loop spans 12 amino acids. CDR3 region: CSARQGGERLFF. CDR3 bases: TGCAGTGCTAGGCAGGGGGGTGAAAGACTGTTTTTT.

This rearrangement joins TRBV5-1 to TRBJ2-7; TRBD1 or TRBD2 may be the D gene (6 bases each). The CDR3 totals 15 residues. V was clipped by 5 bases and J by 2 bases, with 17 bases between them. Germline CDR1 reads SGHRS; CDR2 reads YFSETQ. As DNA, the CDR3 is TGCGCCAGCAGGGCCAGAGGGGGGCTCGCCTACGAGCAGTACTTC. The encoded protein is CASRARGGLAYEQYF.

J is TRBJ2-7 and V is TRBV5-1, with D possibly matching TRBD1 (6 bases). The ends were cut back, 0 bases at V and 5 bases at J, with 12 bases in the middle. Looked up from germline, CDR1 is SGHRS and CDR2 is YFSETQ. CDR3 length equals 14 residues. The CDR3: CASSLVQGLDEQYF. The CDR3 region has the DNA TGCGCCAGCAGCTTGGTACAGGGTCTAGACGAGCAGTACTTC.

This chain links TRBV7-2 with TRBJ2-1, with D unresolved. This CDR3 has 17 residues. CDR1 is SGHTA and CDR2 is FQGNSA in the germline V gene. Trimming removed 5 bases from V and 0 bases from J, with 17 bases in between. CDR3 in amino acids: CASSLVRRSFSYNEQFF. DNA for the CDR3: TGTGCCAGCAGCCTAGTAAGGCGGTCCTTCTCCTACAATGAGCAGTTCTTC.

The gene calls are TRBV7-9 and TRBJ2-2, with 9 bases that match TRBD1. CDR1 and CDR2 from the germline V gene are SEHNR and FQNEAQ (reference sequence). Germline trimming cut 5 bases from V and 4 bases from J; bases unmatched to any gene: 11. The CDR3 runs to 17 residues. The CDR3 DNA is TGTGCCAGCAGCCTACCTCGGGACAGGGTAACCACCGGGGAGCTGTTTTTT. Protein: CASSLPRDRVTTGELFF.

This clonotype was detected a few times. V usage is TRBV20-1 and J usage is TRBJ1-5; D perhaps matches TRBD1 (5 bases). Trimming removed 4 bases at V and 4 bases at J, with 17 bases between. The CDR3 is made up of 15 amino acids. Germline lookup yields CDR1 DFQATT and CDR2 SNEGSKA (reference sequence). CDR3 residues: CSATKNRGPNQPQHF. The CDR3 nucleotides are TGCAGTGCTACTAAAAACCGGGGCCCAAATCAGCCCCAGCATTTT.

On this clonotype itself: The junction shows a germline mismatch at one end, possibly a read error. The chain uses TRBV4-1 and TRBJ2-1, with TRBD2 matching 11 bases. The CDR3 length is 15 residues. The germline V gene has CDR1 MGHRA and CDR2 YSYEKL. CDR3 loop: CASSTSGSSYNGQFF. The CDR3 DNA sequence: TGCGCCAGCAGCACTAGCGGGAGCTCCTACAATGGGCAGTTCTTC.

This clonotype appeared once. This chain joins TRBV14 and TRBJ1-2, with D maybe TRBD1 (5 bases). Deletions cut 2 bases from V and 0 bases from J, with 10 bases between. Germline CDR1 is SGHDN and CDR2 is FVKESK. The CDR3 has 15 amino acids. CDR3 sequence (DNA): TGTGCCAGCAGCCAAAGCGGGGCAGCTAACTATGGCTACACCTTC. Its translation: CASSQSGAANYGYTF.

The chain recombines TRBV20-1 with TRBJ1-3; D is undetermined. CDR3 length: 11 residues. Germline V gene sequence: CDR1 DFQATT, CDR2 SNEGSKA (reference sequence). V was shortened by 3 bases and J by 7 bases, with 7 bases between the two germline ends. The chain's CDR3 is CSASVRNTIYF. CDR3 in DNA: TGCAGTGCTAGTGTAAGGAACACCATATATTTT.

The J gene is TRBJ2-5, the V gene TRBV6-2 or TRBV6-3; D gene unclear. With 5 bases removed from V and 1 base from J, the gap between germline ends came to 11 bases. Germline V CDR1 and CDR2: MNHEY, SVGEGT. The CDR3 runs 14 residues. CDR3 sequence reads: CASSHEAIQETQYF. Written as DNA, the CDR3 is TGTGCCAGCAGTCACGAAGCGATCCAAGAGACCCAGTACTTC.

In its sample, this clonotype was seen a few times. The chain has TRBV20-1 and TRBJ2-3; 11 bases align to TRBD2. The germline CDR1 and CDR2 sequences are DFQATT and SNEGSKA (reference sequence). This CDR3 has 17 residues. Trimming removed 7 bases from V and 1 base from J; junction bases left unmatched: 13. CDR3 in amino acids: CSVKRRTSGFRTDTQYF. The DNA for the CDR3 is TGCAGTGTCAAAAGGCGGACTAGCGGGTTCCGCACAGATACGCAGTATTTT.

The table lists this clonotype with many counts. The J gene is TRBJ2-4, the V gene TRBV12-3 or TRBV12-4, with D perhaps being TRBD1 or TRBD2 (6 bases each). Deletions cut 3 bases from V and 2 bases from J, with 20 bases between. The CDR3 has 18 amino acids. The CDR3 loop is CASSFGPEGGRTKNIQYF. As DNA, the CDR3 is TGTGCCAGCAGTTTCGGGCCCGAGGGGGGAAGGACCAAAAACATTCAGTACTTC.

This clonotype was detected only a few times. The rearrangement links TRBV3-1 to TRBJ2-3, with a possible D match to TRBD2 (5 bases). Germline V gene sequence: CDR1 LGHDT, CDR2 YNNKEL (reference sequence). The CDR3 is 14 residues long. Trimming cost V 6 bases and J 0 bases, with 10 bases left between them. This chain's CDR3 is CASRLRTSTDTQYF. The CDR3 DNA follows: TGTGCCAGCAGACTTCGGACTAGCACAGATACGCAGTATTTT.

This clonotype was seen a handful of times. The genes are TRBV27 and TRBJ1-5; D possibly corresponds to TRBD1 (5 bases). The germline V and J ends were trimmed by 1 base and 4 bases, with 8 bases remaining between them. Germline assignment: CDR1 MNHEY and CDR2 SMNVEV (reference sequence). The CDR3 sequence is 14 residues long. For the CDR3, the DNA is TGTGCCAGCAGTTTATTTCGGGGGAATCAGCCCCAGCATTTT. It codes for CASSLFRGNQPQHF.

The V gene is TRBV27, the J gene TRBJ1-2; perhaps TRBD1 as D (6 bases). The V gene lost 5 bases and the J gene lost 7 bases, with 14 bases spanning the gap. The CDR3 spans 13 residues. In germline, CDR1 is MNHEY, CDR2 SMNVEV (reference sequence). The CDR3 bases are TGTGCCAGCAGTGGCGGGGGACACTGTGGCTACACCTTC. Translation: CASSGGGHCGYTF.

This clonotype has a handful of counts. This chain links TRBV9 with TRBJ2-7, with D perhaps matching TRBD1 or TRBD2 (5 bases each). Per the germline V gene, CDR1 is SGDLS and CDR2 is YYNGEE. Between the trimmed V and J ends, which lost 4 bases and 0 bases, there was a span of 17 bases. The CDR3 is 16 residues long. CDR3 DNA: TGTGCCAGCAGCCTCAAGCCCGACAGCGGCTCCTACGAGCAGTACTTC. The encoded protein is CASSLKPDSGSYEQYF.

This clonotype has only a few counts. The gene calls are TRBV29-1 and TRBJ1-4, with D uncertain. The CDR3 totals 13 residues. Per the germline V gene, CDR1 is SQVTM and CDR2 is ANQGSEA. Trimming took off 3 bases at V and 1 base at J, with 6 bases between the two ends. The CDR3 region is CSVEAGTNEKLFF. The CDR3, as DNA: TGCAGCGTTGAGGCTGGAACTAATGAAAAACTGTTTTTT.

The genes are TRBV29-1 and TRBJ2-2; the D is unclear. CDR1 and CDR2 from the germline V gene are SQVTM and ANQGSEA. The CDR3 covers 13 residues. The germline V and J ends were trimmed by 5 bases and 1 base, with 8 bases remaining between them. Written as DNA, the CDR3 is TGCAGCGTTAGTCCTAGGAACACCGGGGAGCTGTTTTTT. Translation gives CSVSPRNTGELFF.

V and J are TRBV10-3 and TRBJ1-1; perhaps TRBD1 as D (6 bases). CDR1 and CDR2 (germline): ENHRY, SYGVKD. The CDR3 length is 19 residues. Trimming took off 4 bases at V and 1 base at J, with 25 bases between the two ends. CDR3: CAISVVPLGGSLQNTEAFF. CDR3 coding DNA: TGTGCCATCAGTGTAGTCCCTTTGGGGGGCTCCTTACAGAACACTGAAGCTTTCTTT.

This clonotype has more than one count but fewer than ten. The chain carries TRBV10-3 and TRBJ1-5; a weak D match, TRBD1 (5 bases). CDR3 size: 15 residues. Germline-derived CDR1 and CDR2 are ENHRY and SYGVKD. V was trimmed by 4 bases and J by 7 bases, leaving 17 bases between them. CDR3 in amino acids: CAISAVGGTRQPQHF. Written as DNA, the CDR3 is TGTGCCATCAGTGCGGTCGGGGGGACGAGACAGCCCCAGCATTTT.

This chain uses TRBV12-3 or TRBV12-4 with TRBJ2-7, with 10 bases matching TRBD1. Unmatched junction bases numbered 4, after V lost 5 bases and J lost 6 bases. The CDR3 is made up of 13 amino acids. For the CDR3, the DNA is TGTGCCAGCAGTACTCGGGACAGGGGCGAGCAGTACTTC. As protein: CASSTRDRGEQYF.

There are a few counts of this clonotype. The rearrangement joins TRBV5-1 to TRBJ1-6; D is undetermined. Germline V gene sequence: CDR1 SGHRS, CDR2 YFSETQ. The V end lost 4 bases, the J end lost 7 bases, and 12 bases lay between the germline ends. CDR3 length equals 14 residues. CDR3 in DNA: TGCGCCAGCAGCGTGACTAGTGAGAATTCACCCCTCCACTTT. The encoded protein is CASSVTSENSPLHF.